This T cell receptor (beta chain) originates from a study of control samples from healthy donors and cancer patients. The table lists this clone with a count of one. Measured with immunoSEQ multiplex PCR; TCRdb has only the in-frame clones, and not every one. Of 100,000 or so clones in the sample, about 90% were seen once. The receptor was isolated from a woman aged 18-29 years in good health. The specimen was blood.

The CDR3 DNA reads TGTGCCAGCAGCAAAGATAGCCCCGGGACAGGGGGGTGGGGCTACACCTTC. As protein: CASSKDSPGTGGWGYTF. J is TRBJ1-2 and V is TRBV21-1; TRBD1 is the table's D call, not checked against the DNA. TRBV21-1 is a documented pseudogene. CDR3 length: 17 amino acids.